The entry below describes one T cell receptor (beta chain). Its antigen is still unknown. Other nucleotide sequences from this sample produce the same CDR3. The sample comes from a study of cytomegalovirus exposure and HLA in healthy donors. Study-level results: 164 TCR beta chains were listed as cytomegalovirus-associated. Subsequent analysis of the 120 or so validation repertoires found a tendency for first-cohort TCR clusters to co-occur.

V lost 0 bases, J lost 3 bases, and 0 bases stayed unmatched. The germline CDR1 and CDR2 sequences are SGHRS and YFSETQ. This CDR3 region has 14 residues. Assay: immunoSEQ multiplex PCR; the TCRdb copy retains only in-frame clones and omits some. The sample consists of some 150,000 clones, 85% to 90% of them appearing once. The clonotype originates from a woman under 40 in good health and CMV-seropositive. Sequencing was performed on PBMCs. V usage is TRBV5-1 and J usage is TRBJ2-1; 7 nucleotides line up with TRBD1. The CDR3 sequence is CASSLGQGYNEQFF. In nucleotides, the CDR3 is TGCGCCAGCAGCTTGGGACAGGGCTACAATGAGCAGTTCTTC.